The entry that follows covers one TCR beta chain sequence. The PCR used 60 Vbeta and 13 Jbeta primers. Measured with immunoSEQ multiplex PCR; TCRdb has only the in-frame clones, and not every one. The data show about 170,000 clones, about 88% seen once. V shed 4 bases and J 3 bases; nucleotides not matched to a gene: 8. CDR1 is PRHDT, CDR2 FYEKMQ, per germline (reference sequence). This CDR3 comprises 15 residues. These data come from a study of cytomegalovirus exposure and HLA in healthy donors. Overall study: The study's early data release held about 85 million unique TCRs from HLA-typed donors.

This chain connects TRBV13 to TRBJ2-7; 8 nucleotides align to TRBD2. This TCR derives from a man between 18 and 35 years old in good health and CMV-seropositive. The specimen was PBMCs. The CDR3 DNA is TGTGCCAGCAGCTATCCGGGAGGGTTCGACTACGAGCAGTACTTC. Its protein product is CASSYPGGFDYEQYF.